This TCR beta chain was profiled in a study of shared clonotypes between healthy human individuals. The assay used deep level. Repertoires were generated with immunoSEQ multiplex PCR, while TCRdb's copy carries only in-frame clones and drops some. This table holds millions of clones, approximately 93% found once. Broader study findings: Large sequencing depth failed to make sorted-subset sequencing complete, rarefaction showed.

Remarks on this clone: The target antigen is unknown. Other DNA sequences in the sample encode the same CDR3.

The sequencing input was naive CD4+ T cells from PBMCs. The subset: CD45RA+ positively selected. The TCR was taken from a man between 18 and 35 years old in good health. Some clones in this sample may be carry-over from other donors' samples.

The CDR3 reads CASSPPGGEQYF. The CDR3 DNA follows: TGTGCCAGCTCACCCCCTGGGGGAGAGCAGTACTTC. The chain uses TRBV18 and TRBJ2-7; either TRBD1 or TRBD2 may supply D (5 bases each). V lost 3 bases and J lost 7, with 10 bases in between. The CDR3 consists of 12 residues. From germline, CDR1 is KGHSH and CDR2 LQKENI.